This T cell receptor beta chain was captured in a study of blood T cell repertoires in COVID-19. CDR1 is SGDLS and CDR2 is YYNGEE in the germline V gene. Between the trimmed V and J ends, which lost 4 bases and 3 bases, there was a span of 14 bases. The CDR3 covers 15 residues. The assay was immunoSEQ multiplex PCR, and TCRdb's table has in-frame clones only and misses some. The profile shows 300,000 to 350,000 clones, 80% to 90% of them singletons. The chain employs TRBV9 and TRBJ1-3, with a tentative D call TRBD1 (6 bases). This sequence originates from a man aged 25-40 years with active or convalescent COVID-19. The sequencing input was peripheral blood. CDR3 residues: CASSNRDIYGNTIYF. CDR3 bases: TGTGCCAGCAGCAACCGGGACATCTATGGAAACACCATATATTTT.